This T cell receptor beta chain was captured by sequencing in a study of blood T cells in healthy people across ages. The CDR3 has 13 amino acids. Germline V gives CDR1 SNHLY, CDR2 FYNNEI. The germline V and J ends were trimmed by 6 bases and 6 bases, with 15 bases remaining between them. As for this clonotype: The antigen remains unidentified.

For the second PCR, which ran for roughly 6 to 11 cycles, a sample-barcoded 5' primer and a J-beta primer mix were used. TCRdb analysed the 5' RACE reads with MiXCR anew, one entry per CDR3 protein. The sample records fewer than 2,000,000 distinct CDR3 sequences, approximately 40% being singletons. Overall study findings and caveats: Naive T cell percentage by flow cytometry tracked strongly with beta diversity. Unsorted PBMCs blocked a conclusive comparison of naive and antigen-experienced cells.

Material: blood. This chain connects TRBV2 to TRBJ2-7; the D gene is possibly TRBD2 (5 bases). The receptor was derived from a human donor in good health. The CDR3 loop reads CASSGMVESEQYF. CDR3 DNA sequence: TGTGCCAGCAGCGGGATGGTCGAGTCCGAGCAGTACTTC.